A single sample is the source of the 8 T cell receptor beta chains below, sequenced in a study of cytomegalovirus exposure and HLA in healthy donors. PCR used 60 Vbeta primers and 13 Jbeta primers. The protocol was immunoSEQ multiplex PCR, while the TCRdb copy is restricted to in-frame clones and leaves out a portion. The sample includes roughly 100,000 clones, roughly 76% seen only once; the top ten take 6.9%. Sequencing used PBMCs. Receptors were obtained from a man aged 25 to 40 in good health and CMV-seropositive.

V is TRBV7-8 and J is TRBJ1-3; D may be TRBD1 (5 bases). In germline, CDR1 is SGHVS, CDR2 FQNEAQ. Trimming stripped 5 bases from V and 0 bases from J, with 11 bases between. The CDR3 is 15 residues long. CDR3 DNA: TGTGCCAGCAGCGCAAGCGGGGGCTCTGGAAACACCATATATTTT. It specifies CASSASGGSGNTIYF.

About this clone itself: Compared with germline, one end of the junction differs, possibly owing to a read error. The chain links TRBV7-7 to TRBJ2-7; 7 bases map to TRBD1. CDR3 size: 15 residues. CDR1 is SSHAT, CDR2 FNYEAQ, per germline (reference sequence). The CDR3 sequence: CASSSGGRGSAEQYF. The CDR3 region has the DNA TGTGCTAGCAGCTCAGGAGGCAGGGGGTCGGCTGAGCAGTACTTC.

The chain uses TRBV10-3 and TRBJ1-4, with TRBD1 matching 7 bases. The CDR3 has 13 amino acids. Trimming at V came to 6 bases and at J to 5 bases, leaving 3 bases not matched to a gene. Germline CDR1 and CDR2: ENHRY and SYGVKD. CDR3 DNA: TGTGCCATCAGGGAGACAGGGAATGAAAAACTGTTTTTT. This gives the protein CAIRETGNEKLFF.

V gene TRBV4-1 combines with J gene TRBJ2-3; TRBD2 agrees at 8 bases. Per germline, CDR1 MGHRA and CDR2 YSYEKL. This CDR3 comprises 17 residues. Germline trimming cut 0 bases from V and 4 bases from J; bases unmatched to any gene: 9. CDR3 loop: CASSQDAGGGNSDTQYF. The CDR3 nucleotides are TGCGCCAGCAGCCAAGATGCGGGCGGGGGGAACTCAGATACGCAGTATTTT.

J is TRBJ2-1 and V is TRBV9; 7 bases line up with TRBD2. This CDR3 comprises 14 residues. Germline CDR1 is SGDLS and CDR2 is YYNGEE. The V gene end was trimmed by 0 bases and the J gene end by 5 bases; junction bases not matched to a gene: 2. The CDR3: CASSVAGGNNEQFF. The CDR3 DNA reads TGTGCCAGCAGCGTAGCGGGGGGAAACAATGAGCAGTTCTTC.

The CDR3 here is CASGLIGQGRGEQFF. The CDR3 DNA sequence: TGTGCTAGTGGTTTGATCGGACAGGGGAGGGGTGAGCAGTTCTTC. The gene calls are TRBV12-5 and TRBJ2-1, with 9 nucleotides matching TRBD1. CDR1 is LGHNT, CDR2 FRNRAP, per germline. V was clipped by 2 bases and J by 9 bases; unmatched bases: 8. This CDR3 is 15 amino acids long.

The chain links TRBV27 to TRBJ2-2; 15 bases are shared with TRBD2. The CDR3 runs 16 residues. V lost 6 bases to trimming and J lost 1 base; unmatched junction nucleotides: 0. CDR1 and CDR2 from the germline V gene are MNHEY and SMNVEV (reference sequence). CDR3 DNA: TGTGCCAGCAGGGGACTAGCGGGGGGGAACACCGGGGAGCTGTTTTTT. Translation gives CASRGLAGGNTGELFF.

The CDR3: CASSLLAGGYNEQFF. The DNA for the CDR3 is TGTGCCAGCAGCTTACTAGCGGGGGGTTACAATGAGCAGTTCTTC. The chain joins TRBV7-9 to TRBJ2-1, with 11 bases fitting TRBD2. With V trimmed by 2 bases and J by 4 bases, 1 base remained unmatched. CDR1 SEHNR and CDR2 FQNEAQ come from the germline V gene (reference sequence). The CDR3 spans 15 residues.